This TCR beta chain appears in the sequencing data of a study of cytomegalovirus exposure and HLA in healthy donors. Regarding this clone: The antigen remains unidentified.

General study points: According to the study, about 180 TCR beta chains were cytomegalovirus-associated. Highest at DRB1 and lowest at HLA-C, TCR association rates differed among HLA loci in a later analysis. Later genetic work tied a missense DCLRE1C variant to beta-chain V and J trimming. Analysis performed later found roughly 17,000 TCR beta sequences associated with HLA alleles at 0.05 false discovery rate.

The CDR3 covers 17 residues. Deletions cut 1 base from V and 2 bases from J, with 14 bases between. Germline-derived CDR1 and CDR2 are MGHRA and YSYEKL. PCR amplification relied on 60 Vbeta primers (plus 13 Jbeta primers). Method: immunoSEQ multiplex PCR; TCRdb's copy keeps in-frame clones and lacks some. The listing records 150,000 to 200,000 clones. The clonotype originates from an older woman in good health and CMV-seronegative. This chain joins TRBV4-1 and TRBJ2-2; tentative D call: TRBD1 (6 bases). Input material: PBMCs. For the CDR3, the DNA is TGCGCCAGCAGCCAAGGCAGGGGAAGGACTAACACCGGGGAGCTGTTTTTT. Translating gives CASSQGRGRTNTGELFF.